This T cell receptor (beta chain) was identified in a study of shared clonotypes between healthy human individuals. Only a few counts were recorded for this clone. The antigen is undetermined. Repertoires were generated with immunoSEQ multiplex PCR, while TCRdb's copy carries only in-frame clones and drops some. The table has roughly 1,000,000 clones, roughly 74% seen once. Study results and caveats: The study found lower generation probabilities in non-shared clonotypes than in those shared by all four donors.

The TCR comes from a man between 18 and 35 years old in good health. Some clones in this sample may be carry-over from other donors' samples. Sequencing input: memory CD4+ T cells from PBMCs. Subset meaning: CD45RA-negative fraction.

The CDR3 is CASSVSGQGYGYTF. CDR3 DNA sequence: TGTGCCAGCAGCGTCAGCGGACAGGGATATGGCTACACCTTC. The chain has TRBV9 and TRBJ1-2, with 8 bases identical to TRBD1. The CDR3 runs to 14 residues. CDR1 is SGDLS, CDR2 YYNGEE, per germline. V lost 2 bases, J lost 5 bases, and 5 bases stayed unmatched.